Sequencing of this TCR beta chain was carried out in a study of human CD8 memory T cell subsets. This CDR3 spans 13 amino acids. Germline loops: CDR1 SNHLY, CDR2 FYNNEI. Making the TCR beta libraries relied on UMI-labeled 5' RACE. No DNA is given; TCRdb re-called the 5' RACE reads and lists each CDR3 protein once. The sample table sets out 10,000 to 14,000 distinct CDR3 sequences. The chain links TRBV2 to TRBJ2-2; TCRdb's assignment of TRBD2 cannot be checked, as there is no DNA. Sequencing was done on a sample of CD8+ T cells from PBMCs. This TCR derives from a human donor in good health. The CDR3 reads CASSEPSAGELFF. Full variable domain (rest looked up from reference TRBV2 and TRBJ2-2): EPEVTQTPSHQVTQMGQEVILRCVPISNHLYFYWYRQILGQKVEFLVSFYNNEISEKSEIFDDQFSVERPDGSNFTLKIRSTKLEDSAMYFCASSEPSAGELFFGEGSRLTVL.